This note documents a single T cell receptor beta chain sequence. These data originate in a study of monozygotic twins with inflammatory bowel disease. The quantity of total RNA per TCR library was about 3,300 ng. Researchers generated cDNA in eight separate reactions per sample. TCRdb reprocessed the 5' RACE reads, keeping one entry per CDR3 protein, no DNA. The sample is made up of 350,000 to 550,000 distinct CDR3 sequences, and the top ten hold about 2.3% of it. The germline V gene has CDR1 SEHNR and CDR2 FQNEAQ (reference sequence). The CDR3 is made up of 13 amino acids. The TCR originated in a human donor with ulcerative colitis or Crohn's disease, or a healthy co-twin of an affected twin (not recorded which). The sequencing input was blood. The chain combines TRBV7-9 with TRBJ2-1. The CDR3 loop is CASSLGRSDEQFF.